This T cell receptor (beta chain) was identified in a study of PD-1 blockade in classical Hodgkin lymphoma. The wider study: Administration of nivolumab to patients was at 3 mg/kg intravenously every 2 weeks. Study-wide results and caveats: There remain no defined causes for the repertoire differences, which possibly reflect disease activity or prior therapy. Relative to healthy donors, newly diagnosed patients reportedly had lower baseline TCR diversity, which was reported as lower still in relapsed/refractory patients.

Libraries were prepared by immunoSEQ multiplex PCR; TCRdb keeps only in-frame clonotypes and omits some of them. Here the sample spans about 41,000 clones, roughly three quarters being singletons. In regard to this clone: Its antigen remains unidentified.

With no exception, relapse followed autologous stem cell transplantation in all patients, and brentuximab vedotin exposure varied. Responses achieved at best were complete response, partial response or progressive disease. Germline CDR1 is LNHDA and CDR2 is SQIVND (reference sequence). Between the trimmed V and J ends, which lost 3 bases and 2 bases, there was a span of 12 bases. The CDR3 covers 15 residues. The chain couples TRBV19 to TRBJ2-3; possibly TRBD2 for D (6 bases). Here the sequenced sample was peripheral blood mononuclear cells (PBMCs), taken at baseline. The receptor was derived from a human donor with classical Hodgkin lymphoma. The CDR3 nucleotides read TGTGCCAGTAGTATCAATAGCGGCCACACAGATACGCAGTATTTT. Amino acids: CASSINSGHTDTQYF.